This T cell receptor beta chain was identified in a study of T cells in narcolepsy. Regarding the study as a whole: Comparing one patient's CSF and blood CD4+ clonotypes highlighted HCRT- and TRIB2-specific autoreactive clonotypes.

After removal of 1 base from V and 5 bases from J, the junction contained 9 bases not matched to a gene. The germline CDR1 and CDR2 sequences are SGHNT and YYREEE (reference sequence). The CDR3 has 15 amino acids. TCRdb's table, derived via immunoSEQ multiplex PCR, lists solely in-frame clones and lacks some. The table shows about 34,000 clones, with around 80% occurring only once. As to this clone: Its specificity is unknown.

This TCR derives from a human donor with narcolepsy. The chain employs TRBV5-4 and TRBJ2-7; 7 bases agree with TRBD1. Sequenced: CD45RA- memory CD4+ T cells from PBMCs. CDR3 in amino acids: CASSLLSGGLNEQYF. DNA of the CDR3: TGTGCCAGCAGCTTGCTCTCAGGGGGTTTAAACGAGCAGTACTTC.